The 29 T cell receptor beta chains listed next were all sequenced from one sample in a study of OX40 agonist ivuxolimab in advanced cancers. Data came from immunoSEQ multiplex PCR; TCRdb stores just in-frame clones and leaves some out. The data show roughly 28,000 clones, 91% seen once. The source material was CD4+ or CD8+ T cells sorted from blood, sampled in a trial of the OX40 agonist ivuxolimab. These receptor sequences come from an adult with an advanced solid tumor such as melanoma, head and neck, liver or kidney cancer.

This rearrangement joins TRBV27 to TRBJ2-7; D perhaps matches TRBD2 (7 bases). V lost 2 bases to trimming and J lost 5 bases, with 16 bases between them. The CDR3 length is 15 residues. Germline CDR1 reads MNHEY; CDR2 reads SMNVEV (reference sequence). The CDR3 region has the DNA TGTGCCAGCAGTTTACACCCGGGGGGCAGCGACGAGCAGTACTTC. Translation gives CASSLHPGGSDEQYF.

The chain recombines TRBV5-5 with TRBJ2-2; 7 nucleotides line up with TRBD1. The length of the CDR3 is 14 residues. Trimming removed 3 bases from V and 4 bases from J; junction bases left unmatched: 3. Germline-derived CDR1 and CDR2 are SGHKS and YYEKEE (reference sequence). CDR3 coding DNA: TGTGCCAGCAGCTGGGACAGAGTCACCGGGGAGCTGTTTTTT. It codes for CASSWDRVTGELFF.

The J gene is TRBJ2-7, the V gene TRBV6-1, with D tentatively TRBD1 (6 bases). The CDR3 has 17 amino acids. V was cut by 4 bases and J by 3 bases, with 22 bases left in between. Germline loops: CDR1 MNHNS, CDR2 SASEGT. This CDR3 is CASSVERGWGRDYEQYF. In DNA, the CDR3 is TGTGCCAGCAGTGTCGAAAGGGGGTGGGGCAGGGACTACGAGCAGTACTTC.

This chain joins TRBV29-1 and TRBJ1-3; D might be TRBD1 (5 bases). V gave up 2 bases and J gave up 1 base, with 9 bases separating them. CDR3 length: 14 amino acids. CDR1 is SQVTM, CDR2 ANQGSEA, per germline. The CDR3 spells CSVELHRSGNTIYF. The CDR3 DNA follows: TGCAGCGTTGAACTCCACAGGTCTGGAAACACCATATATTTT.

This chain links TRBV5-1 with TRBJ2-7; the D gene could be TRBD1 or TRBD2 (5 bases each). Trimming removed 0 bases at V and 0 bases at J, with 16 bases between. CDR3 length: 17 amino acids. Germline V gene sequence: CDR1 SGHRS, CDR2 YFSETQ. Here the CDR3 DNA reads TGCGCCAGCAGCTTGGGAGGGACGGTTAGTCGCTCCTACGAGCAGTACTTC. The encoded protein is CASSLGGTVSRSYEQYF.

The chain employs TRBV11-2 and TRBJ1-1; D uncertain. The germline V and J ends were trimmed by 4 bases and 4 bases, with 10 bases remaining between them. Germline V gene sequence: CDR1 SGHAT, CDR2 FQNNGV. The CDR3 is 13 amino acids. CDR3 in amino acids: CASSSSSGTEAFF. CDR3 nucleotides: TGTGCCAGCAGCTCGAGCAGCGGCACTGAAGCTTTCTTT.

This chain connects TRBV30 to TRBJ2-1; 7 positions agree with TRBD1. Germline V gives CDR1 GTSNPN, CDR2 SVGIG (reference sequence). The CDR3 spans 15 residues. The trim removed 0 bases at V and 4 bases at J, leaving 6 bases unmatched. DNA of the CDR3: TGTGCCTGGAGTGTAGACAGGGTCCTGTACAATGAGCAGTTCTTC. Translated, it gives CAWSVDRVLYNEQFF.

The genes are TRBV5-4 and TRBJ2-7; TRBD1 matches 8 bases. CDR1 is SGHNT and CDR2 is YYREEE in the germline V gene (reference sequence). V trimming: 1 base; J trimming: 13 bases; junction bases outside the gene matches: 13. There are 14 residues in the CDR3. CDR3 in amino acids: CASSLWGAGQGHYF. CDR3 coding DNA: TGTGCCAGCAGCTTGTGGGGGGCCGGACAGGGTCATTACTTC.

The chain uses TRBV5-1 and TRBJ2-1; 10 positions match TRBD2. The germline CDR1 and CDR2 sequences are SGHRS and YFSETQ. V lost 5 bases and J lost 1; bases outside the gene matches: 6. The length of the CDR3 is 16 residues. The CDR3 bases are TGCGCCAGCAGTTCAGGACTAGCGGAATCCTACAATGAGCAGTTCTTC. Translating it yields CASSSGLAESYNEQFF.

J is TRBJ2-3 and V is TRBV2; D remains ambiguous. Germline CDR1 SNHLY, CDR2 FYNNEI. The CDR3 is 13 residues long. The V end was cut by 3 bases, the J end by 3 bases, with 7 bases between. The chain's CDR3 is CASSDFVTDTQYF. The DNA for the CDR3 is TGTGCCAGCAGTGACTTTGTGACAGATACGCAGTATTTT.

The chain links TRBV28 to TRBJ2-1; TRBD2 matches at 10 bases. Germline values: CDR1 MDHEN, CDR2 SYDVKM. CDR3 length equals 16 residues. V was clipped by 2 bases and J by 4 bases; unmatched bases: 5. The CDR3 spells CASSLGLAEGYNEQFF. The CDR3 nucleotides read TGTGCCAGCAGTTTAGGACTAGCGGAGGGTTACAATGAGCAGTTCTTC.

The gene calls are TRBV5-1 and TRBJ1-4; no clear D gene. V lost 0 bases to trimming and J lost 6 bases, with 9 bases between them. The CDR3 totals 14 residues. Looked up from germline, CDR1 is SGHRS and CDR2 is YFSETQ. The chain's CDR3 is CASSLVLRDEKLFF. CDR3 nucleotides: TGCGCCAGCAGCTTGGTTTTGAGGGATGAAAAACTGTTTTTT.

A note on this clone: The junction and the germline gene differ at one end; a read error may be behind it. The chain joins TRBV7-9 to TRBJ2-7; D is perhaps TRBD1 (6 bases). This CDR3 contains 13 residues. Germline V gene lookup returns CDR1 SEHNR and CDR2 FQNEAQ (reference sequence). CDR3 sequence: CASSYTGSSEQYF. For the CDR3, the DNA is TGTGCCAGCAGCTACACAGGGTCCTCCGAGCAGTACTTC.

For the CDR3, the DNA is TGTGCCAGCAGTTACGAGGGGTTCTATTCCGGCTACACCTTC. Translating gives CASSYEGFYSGYTF. This rearrangement joins TRBV6-5 to TRBJ1-2; D is possibly TRBD1 (5 bases). This CDR3 spans 14 amino acids. The germline V gene has CDR1 MNHEY and CDR2 SVGAGI. The V end was cut by 2 bases, the J end by 8 bases, with 15 bases between.

The chain carries TRBV27 and TRBJ1-5; unclear D gene. The V and J ends lost 2 bases and 2 bases respectively, with 13 bases between them. CDR3 length: 16 residues. Germline-derived CDR1 and CDR2 are MNHEY and SMNVEV (reference sequence). This CDR3 is CASSLMAPVGNQPQHF. CDR3 nucleotides: TGTGCCAGCAGTTTAATGGCCCCGGTGGGCAATCAGCCCCAGCATTTT.

This clone qualifies as medium-sized. This chain uses TRBV27 with TRBJ2-7, with unresolved D. Trimming shortened V by 0 bases and J by 3 bases, and 6 bases separated the two germline ends. Germline lookup yields CDR1 MNHEY and CDR2 SMNVEV (reference sequence). The CDR3 loop spans 13 amino acids. CDR3 sequence: CASSLSPFYEQYF. CDR3 sequence (DNA): TGTGCCAGCAGTTTATCACCGTTCTACGAGCAGTACTTC.

The table lists this clone with a few counts. The J gene is TRBJ1-1, the V gene TRBV9; no reliable D call. CDR3 length equals 14 residues. Germline V lookup: CDR1 SGDLS, CDR2 YYNGEE. V was pared by 0 bases and J by 3 bases, with 9 bases between. The CDR3 loop reads CASSVGGSDTEAFF. In DNA, the CDR3 is TGTGCCAGCAGCGTAGGTGGGAGTGACACTGAAGCTTTCTTT.

The chain employs TRBV7-8 and TRBJ1-3; D might be TRBD1 (5 bases). Germline values: CDR1 SGHVS, CDR2 FQNEAQ. Trimming left V 5 bases short and J 0 bases short, with 14 bases between. This CDR3 spans 16 amino acids. CDR3: CASSGAGTNSGNTIYF. In DNA form, the CDR3 reads TGTGCCAGCAGCGGCGCCGGGACCAACTCTGGAAACACCATATATTTT.

The rearrangement links TRBV4-1 to TRBJ2-1; 7 bases map to TRBD2. V lost 2 bases and J lost 6; bases outside the gene matches: 4. Germline loops: CDR1 MGHRA, CDR2 YSYEKL. The CDR3 contains 14 residues. CDR3 residues: CASSQRLAGNEQFF. The CDR3 DNA sequence: TGCGCCAGCAGCCAAAGACTAGCTGGCAATGAGCAGTTCTTC.

V and J are TRBV27 and TRBJ1-1; TRBD1 matches 9 bases. The CDR3 length is 14 residues. Germline assignment: CDR1 MNHEY and CDR2 SMNVEV (reference sequence). V gave up 2 bases and J gave up 8 bases; unmatched junction bases: 6. CDR3: CASSLVQGAPEAFF. CDR3 bases: TGTGCCAGCAGTTTAGTACAGGGGGCGCCGGAAGCTTTCTTT.

The chain recombines TRBV5-5 with TRBJ2-3, with 14 bases identical to TRBD2. J gave up 6 bases and V 0 bases, and 15 bases lay outside the gene matches. The length of the CDR3 is 20 residues. Germline V gene data show CDR1 as SGHKS and CDR2 as YYEKEE (reference sequence). The CDR3 region is CASSLEELGTSGRWMDTQYF. In nucleotides, the CDR3 is TGTGCCAGCAGCTTGGAAGAACTCGGGACTAGCGGGAGATGGATGGATACGCAGTATTTT.

The V and J genes are TRBV19 and TRBJ2-2, with 9 bases that match TRBD1. After removal of 9 bases from V and 6 bases from J, the junction contained 8 bases not matched to a gene. The CDR3 runs to 14 residues. Germline lookup yields CDR1 LNHDA and CDR2 SQIVND (reference sequence). The CDR3 sequence: CASLTGGAPGELFF. The DNA of the CDR3 is TGTGCCAGCCTTACAGGGGGCGCGCCCGGGGAGCTGTTTTTT.

V is TRBV9 and J is TRBJ1-5; 9 nucleotides agree with TRBD1. Per germline, CDR1 SGDLS and CDR2 YYNGEE. With V trimmed by 4 bases and J by 0 bases, 2 bases remained unmatched. The CDR3 contains 15 residues. The CDR3 region has the DNA TGTGCCAGCAGCCAGACAGGGGGTAGCAATCAGCCCCAGCATTTT. This sequence encodes CASSQTGGSNQPQHF.

The V gene is TRBV28, the J gene TRBJ2-2; D is undetermined. V lost 6 bases and J 4 bases, leaving 18 bases between the germline ends. The CDR3 length is 16 residues. Germline lookup yields CDR1 MDHEN and CDR2 SYDVKM. This CDR3 reads CASRLRPYYFTGELFF. In nucleotides, the CDR3 is TGTGCCAGCAGGCTCCGACCATACTATTTCACCGGGGAGCTGTTTTTT.

This clone was detected once. The rearrangement joins TRBV4-3 to TRBJ2-1, with D unresolved. From germline, CDR1 is LGHNA and CDR2 YSLEER. V lost 0 bases and J 0 bases, leaving 15 bases between the germline ends. The CDR3 runs 18 residues. The CDR3: CASSQEEHGESSYNEQFF. CDR3 coding DNA: TGCGCCAGCAGCCAAGAGGAACATGGGGAAAGCTCCTACAATGAGCAGTTCTTC.

The chain couples TRBV28 to TRBJ2-1; 11 bases agree with TRBD2. This CDR3 has 16 amino acids. Germline V gene sequence: CDR1 MDHEN, CDR2 SYDVKM. The J segment lost 2 bases and the V segment lost 3 bases, leaving 3 bases of the junction unmatched. The CDR3 loop reads CASSFPTSGTYNEQFF. The CDR3 DNA follows: TGTGCCAGCAGTTTTCCGACTAGCGGGACCTACAATGAGCAGTTCTTC.

The chain links TRBV6-4 to TRBJ2-1; D is ambiguous. Germline assignment: CDR1 MRHNA and CDR2 SNTAGT. V was clipped by 0 bases and J by 10 bases, with 13 bases between them. CDR3 size: 14 residues. The CDR3 bases are TGTGCCAGCAGTGACTCAGGACCCTTCGGCGAGCAGTTCTTC. Translation gives CASSDSGPFGEQFF.

The chain couples TRBV4-3 to TRBJ2-7; D is possibly TRBD1 (5 bases). Germline CDR1 LGHNA, CDR2 YSLEER. The CDR3 has 14 residues. V dropped 4 bases and J dropped 0 bases, with 10 bases sitting between them. The CDR3 DNA reads TGCGCCAGCAGCCCGACAGCTTCCTCCTACGAGCAGTACTTC. Its translation is CASSPTASSYEQYF.

V is TRBV7-2 and J is TRBJ2-3; 12 positions match TRBD2. CDR3 length equals 18 residues. Losses at the gene ends were 2 bases for V and 0 bases for J; bases not matched to a gene: 6. The germline V gene has CDR1 SGHTA and CDR2 FQGNSA. CDR3 sequence reads: CASSLISSGGASTDTQYF. The CDR3 DNA sequence: TGTGCCAGCAGCTTAATTTCTAGCGGGGGGGCTAGCACAGATACGCAGTATTTT.